This TCR beta chain was observed in a study of beta chain features in type 1 diabetes. Study results and caveats: The naive, central memory and Treg TCRB repertoires looked more alike in patients than they did in healthy donors.

This clone was counted at least ten times. What it recognizes is unknown. In the same sample, other DNA sequences code for this CDR3. Only one heparinised blood draw was taken per donor, and its volume averaged about 120 mL. The study reverse transcribed the entire isolated RNA, so it sequenced expressed TCRB transcripts. Clones were sequenced by immunoSEQ multiplex PCR, and TCRdb holds only the in-frame ones, with some missing. The sample consists of some 250,000 clones, 27% of them appearing once. The ends were cut back, 7 bases at V and 2 bases at J, with 11 bases in the middle. Germline values: CDR1 SQVTM, CDR2 ANQGSEA. This CDR3 is built from 12 residues.

The chain links TRBV29-1 to TRBJ2-5; D is unresolved. The source is a man aged 25 to 40 in good health. Sample: central memory CD4+ T cells from blood. CDR3 sequence reads: CSADPGQETQYF. In DNA form, the CDR3 reads TGCAGCGCCGACCCCGGTCAAGAGACCCAGTACTTC.